The clone carrying this T cell receptor beta chain was found a few times. What it recognizes is unknown. The data were taken from a study of T cell repertoires in cytomegalovirus infection. Study information: Carrying CMV and the relevant HLA type showed in public TCR beta signatures.

TCRdb reanalysed the reads using MiXCR and keeps one entry per CDR3 protein. The sample contains 250,000 or so distinct CDR3 sequences, 9% to 15% of which appear only once. The germline V gene encodes CDR1 LNHDA and CDR2 SQIVND (reference sequence). This CDR3 has 12 amino acids. The V and J ends lost 5 bases and 9 bases respectively, with 11 bases between them. Study-level results: There were carriers of CMV plus the relevant HLA, and cumulative public TCR beta family frequency identified them. In two of eight donors, the top clonotype was HLA-C-restricted CMV-specific.

The specimen was PBMCs. J is TRBJ1-5 and V is TRBV19; tentative D call: TRBD1 (5 bases). This TCR was recovered from a human donor in good health (CMV status not recorded). Some clones in this sample may be carry-over from other donors' samples. In DNA form, the CDR3 reads TGTGCCAGTAGTTCAGGGCTGGGGCCCCAGCATTTT. As protein: CASSSGLGPQHF. The variable domain in full, completed from reference TRBV19 and TRBJ1-5, reads DGGITQSPKYLFRKEGQNVTLSCEQNLNHDAMYWYRQDPGQGLRLIYYSQIVNDFQKGDIAEGYSVSREKKESFPLTVTSAQKNPTAFYLCASSSGLGPQHFGDGTRLSIL.